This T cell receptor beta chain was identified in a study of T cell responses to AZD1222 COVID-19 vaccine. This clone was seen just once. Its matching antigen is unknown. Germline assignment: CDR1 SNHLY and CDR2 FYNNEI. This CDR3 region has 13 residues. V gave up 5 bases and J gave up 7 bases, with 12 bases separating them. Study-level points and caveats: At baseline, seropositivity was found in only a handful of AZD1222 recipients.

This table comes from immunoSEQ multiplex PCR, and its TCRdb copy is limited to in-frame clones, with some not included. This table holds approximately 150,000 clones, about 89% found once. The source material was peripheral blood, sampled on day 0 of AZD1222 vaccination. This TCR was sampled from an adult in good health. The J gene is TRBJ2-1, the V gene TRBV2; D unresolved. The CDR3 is CASSRPLKNEQFF. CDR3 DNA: TGTGCCAGCAGTAGGCCTCTTAAAAATGAGCAGTTCTTC.